Detailed here is one T cell receptor (beta chain). The germline V and J ends were trimmed by 5 bases and 2 bases, with 12 bases remaining between them. CDR1 and CDR2 (germline): SEHNR, FQNEAQ (reference sequence). This CDR3 is built from 14 residues. The data were taken from a study of blood T cell repertoires in COVID-19. Study-wide background: From the United States, Italy and Spain came samples of acute and convalescent COVID-19. Nucleic acid was either cDNA or gDNA, and it came from T cells, B-cell-depleted T cells, or PBMCs.

In the study's own analysis: Estimation of nucleated cell counts was performed using reference gene primer amplification. Profiled with immunoSEQ multiplex PCR; TCRdb holds only in-frame clones, not every one. The V and J calls and the clone size are those of that table, but D and trimming were determined from the DNA. The table includes around 120,000 clones, less than 75% detected once. This receptor was obtained from a human donor with acute or convalescent COVID-19. The donor label of this sample is uncertain. Sequenced material: peripheral blood. The J gene is TRBJ1-1, the V gene TRBV7-9; TRBD1 is a possible D gene (6 bases). The chain's CDR3 is CASSGYRVNTEAFF. The CDR3 bases are TGTGCCAGCAGCGGATACAGGGTTAACACTGAAGCTTTCTTT.